Listed below are T cell receptor beta chains from one sample, sequenced in a study of T cell responses to AZD1222 COVID-19 vaccine. Measured with immunoSEQ multiplex PCR; TCRdb has only the in-frame clones, and not every one. The repertoire holds 85,000 to 90,000 clones, with more than 90% as singletons. Source: peripheral blood, taken on day 0 of AZD1222 vaccination. The receptors originated from an adult in good health. Each CDR3 is given with its conserved first and last residue. The D gene is left open where the match is weak. Expanded clones are given a class, and other clones once, few, many or no size at all.

size: NA
D: TRBD2
J: TRBJ2-7
V: TRBV6-5
DNA: TGTGCCAGCAGTTACTCGGGACTAGCGGGGGCTGGGGAGCAGTACTTC
CDR3: CASSYSGLAGAGEQYF

size: few
D: TRBD2
J: TRBJ2-5
V: TRBV30
DNA: TGTGCCTGGATTCCGGGAGGAATGAAGTCCCAGTACTTC
CDR3: CAWIPGGMKSQYF

size: NA
D: NA
J: TRBJ2-1
V: TRBV30
DNA: TGTGCCTGGAGAAATCAACCGGGACCTGCAGGGCAGTTCTTC
CDR3: CAWRNQPGPAGQFF

size: NA
D: NA
J: TRBJ2-1
V: TRBV6-5
DNA: TGTGCCAGCAGTTCTCTGTGGGAGCAGTTCTTC
CDR3: CASSSLWEQFF

size: once
D: NA
J: TRBJ2-4
V: TRBV5-1
DNA: TGCGCCAGCAGCTTGGGAGAACTCGGGGACATTCAGTACTTC
CDR3: CASSLGELGDIQYF

size: NA
D: NA
J: TRBJ2-3
V: TRBV10-3
DNA: TGTGCCATCAGTGAGGCTAGCACAGATACGCAGTATTTT
CDR3: CAISEASTDTQYF

size: NA
D: NA
J: TRBJ1-1
V: TRBV13
DNA: TGTGCCAGCAGCTTATTTCGAAAGGAAGCTTTCTTT
CDR3: CASSLFRKEAFF

size: NA
D: TRBD1
J: TRBJ2-5
V: TRBV7-2
DNA: TGTGCCAGCAGCTTAGCGGGACAGGGTGGCGAGACCCAGTACTTC
CDR3: CASSLAGQGGETQYF

size: NA
D: NA
J: TRBJ2-7
V: TRBV3-1/TRBV3-2
DNA: TGTGCCAGCAGCCAAGGAGTGTCCTCCTACGAGCAGTACTTC
CDR3: CASSQGVSSYEQYF

size: NA
D: NA
J: TRBJ1-6
V: TRBV5-6
DNA: TGTGCCAGCAGCTTGGGCCAGGTTAATTCACCCCTCCACTTT
CDR3: CASSLGQVNSPLHF

size: NA
D: NA
J: TRBJ2-7
V: TRBV11-2
DNA: TGTGCCAGCAGCTTAGTCCAGGGTGGGAACGAGCAGTACTTC
CDR3: CASSLVQGGNEQYF

size: NA
D: NA
J: TRBJ1-2
V: TRBV6-6
DNA: TGTGCCAGCAGTCCGGGAGGGGGACGGCAGGCTAACTATGGCTACACCTTC
CDR3: CASSPGGGRQANYGYTF

size: NA
D: NA
J: TRBJ2-7
V: TRBV11-2
DNA: TGTGCCAGCAGCTTAGGACGGTACTACGAGCAGTACTTC
CDR3: CASSLGRYYEQYF

size: NA
D: NA
J: TRBJ1-6
V: TRBV28
DNA: TGTGCCAGCAGCCCCACAGGGTTTCGTAATTCACCCCTCCACTTT
CDR3: CASSPTGFRNSPLHF

size: once
D: TRBD2
J: TRBJ2-3
V: TRBV5-1
DNA: TGCGCCAGCAGCGGGGGACTAGCGGGGAGCACAGATACGCAGTATTTT
CDR3: CASSGGLAGSTDTQYF

size: NA
D: TRBD1
J: TRBJ1-3
V: TRBV25-1
DNA: TGTGCCAGCCGTCAAACAGGGGGCTCTGGAAACACCATATATTTT
CDR3: CASRQTGGSGNTIYF

size: NA
D: TRBD1
J: TRBJ2-5
V: TRBV12-5
DNA: TGTGCTAGTGGTTTGGTATTAGGGACAGGGGGTCGGGAGACCCAGTACTTC
CDR3: CASGLVLGTGGRETQYF

size: NA
D: TRBD1
J: TRBJ1-2
V: TRBV5-8
DNA: TGTGCCAGCAGCTTGGACGACAGGGGGCACTATGGCTACACCTTC
CDR3: CASSLDDRGHYGYTF

size: few
D: NA
J: TRBJ1-2
V: TRBV6-5
DNA: TGTGCCAGCAGTCCCGTTGGGGTCAGCTATGGCTACACCTTC
CDR3: CASSPVGVSYGYTF

size: NA
D: TRBD1
J: TRBJ1-2
V: TRBV30
DNA: TGTGCCTTATCCCGGGACAGTAGGACGGGAACCTTC
CDR3: CALSRDSRTGTF

size: NA
D: TRBD2
J: TRBJ2-5
V: TRBV7-2
DNA: TGTGCCAGCAGCCCCGGGAGGGGTTGGGAGACCCAGTACTTC
CDR3: CASSPGRGWETQYF

size: NA
D: NA
J: TRBJ2-7
V: TRBV18
DNA: TGTGCCAGCTCAGCACCAAGGGGAGCGATTGGAGAAAAGCAGTACTTC
CDR3: CASSAPRGAIGEKQYF

size: NA
D: NA
J: TRBJ2-7
V: TRBV21-1
DNA: TGTGCCAGCAGCAAAGCTGGGACAGGGCCAACCTACGAGCAGTACTTC
CDR3: CASSKAGTGPTYEQYF

size: once
D: NA
J: TRBJ1-5
V: TRBV19
DNA: TGTGCCAGTAGTATAGGGGGCAGGACTAGCAATCAGCCCCAGCATTTT
CDR3: CASSIGGRTSNQPQHF

size: NA
D: TRBD1
J: TRBJ1-6
V: TRBV28
DNA: TGTGCCAGCACGGGGACAGGGATGTGGTCCTATAATTCACCCCTCCACTTT
CDR3: CASTGTGMWSYNSPLHF

size: NA
D: NA
J: TRBJ1-4
V: TRBV19
DNA: TGTGCCAGTAGTTCCAGCGAAGCCAATGAAAAACTGTTTTTT
CDR3: CASSSSEANEKLFF

size: NA
D: NA
J: TRBJ2-7
V: TRBV12-3/TRBV12-4
DNA: TGTGCCAGCAGTTTGAGGGGCGAGCAGTACTTC
CDR3: CASSLRGEQYF

size: few
D: NA
J: TRBJ1-4
V: TRBV28
DNA: TGTGCCAGCAGTCCGCGGACCGCTAATGAAAAACTGTTTTTT
CDR3: CASSPRTANEKLFF

size: NA
D: TRBD1
J: TRBJ2-1
V: TRBV4-1
DNA: TGCGCCAGCAGCCGATCCGGGACAGGTATATACAATGAGCAGTTCTTC
CDR3: CASSRSGTGIYNEQFF

size: NA
D: TRBD1
J: TRBJ1-5
V: TRBV6-5
DNA: TGTGCCGCACGACAGGGAAAGAATCAGCCCCAGCATTTT
CDR3: CAARQGKNQPQHF

size: few
D: NA
J: TRBJ2-3
V: TRBV2
DNA: TGTGCCAGCAGTCGAGCTGGGCAGGCGGGAGATACGCAGTATTTT
CDR3: CASSRAGQAGDTQYF

size: NA
D: NA
J: TRBJ2-5
V: TRBV2
DNA: TGTGCCAGCAGAATACAGGGGACTCGGGGAGAGACCCAGTACTTC
CDR3: CASRIQGTRGETQYF

size: NA
D: NA
J: TRBJ1-1
V: TRBV18
DNA: TGTGCCAGCTCACCACCGTCGACAGGCAGAAACACTGAAGCTTTCTTT
CDR3: CASSPPSTGRNTEAFF

size: NA
D: NA
J: TRBJ1-1
V: TRBV7-9
DNA: TGTGCCAGCAGCTTAGTTGGGACGGCGACTGAAGCTTTCTTT
CDR3: CASSLVGTATEAFF

size: NA
D: NA
J: TRBJ1-2
V: TRBV20-1
DNA: TGCAGTGGAGCAGGGGAGGCTGGCTACACCTTC
CDR3: CSGAGEAGYTF

size: NA
D: NA
J: TRBJ1-6
V: TRBV28
DNA: TGTGCCAGCAGGGGCACAGGGATGGCTTCACCCCTCCACTTT
CDR3: CASRGTGMASPLHF

size: NA
D: TRBD2
J: TRBJ2-1
V: TRBV12-3/TRBV12-4
DNA: TGTGCCAGCAGGCGGGGGGGCGATGAGCAGTTCTTC
CDR3: CASRRGGDEQFF

size: NA
D: NA
J: TRBJ1-5
V: TRBV2
DNA: TGTGCCAGCAGTGCCCGGGGGGCCGGCAATCAGCCCCAGCATTTT
CDR3: CASSARGAGNQPQHF

size: NA
D: TRBD2
J: TRBJ2-1
V: TRBV19
DNA: TGTGCCAGTAGTCCCGGGGGGTCACGGAATGAGCAGTTCTTC
CDR3: CASSPGGSRNEQFF

size: NA
D: TRBD2
J: TRBJ2-7
V: TRBV7-2
DNA: TGTGCCAGCAGCTTGGGACTAGCCTACGAGCAGTACTTC
CDR3: CASSLGLAYEQYF

size: NA
D: NA
J: TRBJ2-7
V: TRBV28
DNA: TGTGCCAGCAGTACATTAGGTCAGGGTCTGTATAACGAGCAGTACTTC
CDR3: CASSTLGQGLYNEQYF

size: NA
D: NA
J: TRBJ2-2
V: TRBV6-5
DNA: TGTGCCAGCAGACCAGGGGTGTTTACCGCCGGGGAGCTGTTTTTT
CDR3: CASRPGVFTAGELFF

size: once
D: NA
J: TRBJ2-1
V: TRBV5-5
DNA: TGTGCCAGCAGCTTTGTAGGGTTCGACCGTCTTCTAAATGAGCAGTTCTTC
CDR3: CASSFVGFDRLLNEQFF

size: NA
D: NA
J: TRBJ1-6
V: TRBV5-1
DNA: TGCGCCAGCAGCTTGGGGTCGGGAATCAATTCACCCCTCCACTTT
CDR3: CASSLGSGINSPLHF

size: once
D: NA
J: TRBJ1-1
V: TRBV19
DNA: TGTGCCAGTAGTACGACAGAGAACACTGAAGCTTTCTTT
CDR3: CASSTTENTEAFF

size: few
D: NA
J: TRBJ1-6
V: TRBV28
DNA: TGTGCCTCCATCGGGGGGCAGGGGAGTTCACCCCTCCACTTT
CDR3: CASIGGQGSSPLHF

size: few
D: NA
J: TRBJ1-2
V: TRBV23-1
DNA: TGCGCCAGCAGGAAACCTGGCCGTTACACCTTC
CDR3: CASRKPGRYTF

size: NA
D: NA
J: TRBJ1-1
V: TRBV11-2
DNA: TGTGCCAGCAGCGACCACAGGGCCGGGGGCACTGAAGCTTTCTTT
CDR3: CASSDHRAGGTEAFF

size: NA
D: NA
J: TRBJ1-2
V: TRBV15
DNA: TGTGCCACCAGCAGGGGGGGAAACCACTATGGCTACACCTTC
CDR3: CATSRGGNHYGYTF

size: NA
D: NA
J: TRBJ1-1
V: TRBV11-2
DNA: TGTGCCAGCAGCTTACGGGCGGGAGGGATCACTGAAGCTTTCTTT
CDR3: CASSLRAGGITEAFF

size: NA
D: NA
J: TRBJ1-1
V: TRBV15
DNA: TGTGCCACCTCGCGCAGGGGATTTTCCATGAACACTGAAGCTTTCTTT
CDR3: CATSRRGFSMNTEAFF

size: NA
D: NA
J: TRBJ1-2
V: TRBV6-1
DNA: TGTGCCAGCAGTGAAGGGCTGGGATTCTATGGCTACACCTTC
CDR3: CASSEGLGFYGYTF

size: NA
D: NA
J: TRBJ2-2
V: TRBV14
DNA: TGTGCCAGCAGCCAGGCTGCAGGAAGGACCGGGGAGCTGTTTTTT
CDR3: CASSQAAGRTGELFF

size: once
D: TRBD2
J: TRBJ2-2
V: TRBV3-1/TRBV3-2
DNA: TGTGCCAGCAGCCAACGTGGCGGGAGGGCAGCCGGGGAGCTGTTTTTT
CDR3: CASSQRGGRAAGELFF

size: NA
D: TRBD1
J: TRBJ1-4
V: TRBV11-2
DNA: TGTGCCAGCAGCGAGGACAGGGTTGGAAAACTGTTTTTT
CDR3: CASSEDRVGKLFF

size: NA
D: NA
J: TRBJ1-2
V: TRBV6-1
DNA: TGTGCCAGCAGTGAAAGGCAAGGGAGGAAGGATGGCTACACCTTC
CDR3: CASSERQGRKDGYTF

size: once
D: TRBD2
J: TRBJ2-3
V: TRBV10-1
DNA: TGCGCCAGCAGTGACGCCGGGACTAGCGGGGGCACAGATACGCAGTATTTT
CDR3: CASSDAGTSGGTDTQYF

size: NA
D: TRBD1
J: TRBJ1-4
V: TRBV7-8
DNA: TGTGCCAGCAGCTTCCGAACGACAGGGAATGAAAAACTGTTTTTT
CDR3: CASSFRTTGNEKLFF

size: NA
D: TRBD1
J: TRBJ2-3
V: TRBV7-6
DNA: TGTGCCAGCAGCTTAGAGACAGGGCCGACAGATACGCAGTATTTT
CDR3: CASSLETGPTDTQYF